This T cell receptor (beta chain) was retrieved from a study of a mutant IDH1 vaccine in newly diagnosed glioma. The wider study: Patients were started on vaccination 4-6 weeks after radiotherapy alone, or with temozolomide cycles. Sex distribution of treated patients was about 60% male and 37.5% female; mean age was roughly 37 years. Previous treatment comprised radiotherapy, temozolomide, or both, mostly both.

Described time point: week 5, during vaccination. Each dose delivered 300 ug of mutant IDH1 20-mer peptide subcutaneously with imiquimod. Each tumor in the donors was a new WHO grade 3 or 4 astrocytoma, IDH1-mutant and ATRX-lost. On this clone: The target antigen is unknown.

TCRdb's table, derived via immunoSEQ multiplex PCR, lists solely in-frame clones and lacks some. The table includes about 54,000 clones, over 70% detected once. This receptor was obtained from a man aged 30-40 years with glioma. This specimen was PBMCs, taken from a glioma patient whose treatment included an IDH1 peptide vaccine.

The CDR3 bases are TGTGCCAGCAGTTACACTGATAGAGGGGGCCGATTCCCCCTCCACTTT. Protein product: CASSYTDRGGRFPLHF. V gene TRBV6-5 combines with J gene TRBJ1-6; 7 bases fit TRBD1. Germline CDR1 and CDR2: MNHEY and SVGAGI. The junction had 14 bases not matched to a gene; V was cut back by 2 bases and J by 13 bases. The CDR3 length is 16 residues.